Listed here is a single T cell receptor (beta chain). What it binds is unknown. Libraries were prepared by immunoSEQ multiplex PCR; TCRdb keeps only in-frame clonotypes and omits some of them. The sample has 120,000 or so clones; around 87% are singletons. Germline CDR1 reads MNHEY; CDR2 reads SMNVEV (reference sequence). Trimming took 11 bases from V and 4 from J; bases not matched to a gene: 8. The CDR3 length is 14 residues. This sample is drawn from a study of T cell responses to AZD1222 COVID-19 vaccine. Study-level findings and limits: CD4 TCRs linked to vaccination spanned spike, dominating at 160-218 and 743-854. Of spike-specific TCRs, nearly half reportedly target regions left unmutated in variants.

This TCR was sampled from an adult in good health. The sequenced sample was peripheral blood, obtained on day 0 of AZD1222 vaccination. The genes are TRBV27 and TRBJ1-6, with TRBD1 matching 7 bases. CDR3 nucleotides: TGTGCCGCAGGGGGGAGGCCTTATAATTCACCCCTCCACTTT. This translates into CAAGGRPYNSPLHF.